This T cell receptor beta chain is drawn from a study of blood T cells in healthy people across ages. As regards this clonotype: Its matching antigen is unknown.

Regarding the study as a whole: Researchers report that TCR beta diversity correlated strongly with naive T cell percentage. Per million T cells, TCR beta diversity dropped about linearly as age rose. In long-lived donors, naive CD4+ cell counts and diversity exceeded those of aged donors.

The use of a sample-barcoded 5' primer and a J-beta primer mix characterized a second PCR of roughly 7 to 12 cycles. MiXCR was run by TCRdb on the 5' RACE reads, yielding one entry per CDR3 protein. The sample has some 1.8 million distinct CDR3 sequences, roughly 43% seen once; the top ten hold 23%. The CDR3 totals 12 residues. CDR1 is SGHTA and CDR2 is FQGNSA in the germline V gene. V was clipped by 3 bases and J by 6 bases, with 8 bases between them. The source material was blood. V is TRBV7-2 and J is TRBJ1-2; TRBD1 is a possible D gene (5 bases). The TCR comes from a human donor in good health. In nucleotides, the CDR3 is TGTGCCAGCAGCTTCCTGGGGGATGGCTACACCTTC. It yields the protein CASSFLGDGYTF. Drawing the rest from reference TRBV7-2 and TRBJ1-2, the complete variable domain is GAGVSQSPSNKVTEKGKDVELRCDPISGHTALYWYRQSLGQGLEFLIYFQGNSAPDKSGLPSDRFSAERTGGSVSTLTIQRTQQEDSAVYLCASSFLGDGYTFGSGTRLTVV.